The 5 T cell receptor beta chains below all came from one sample that was sequenced in a study of T cells in Graves' hyperthyroidism and ophthalmopathy. Authors of the study amplified TCR beta CDR3 regions from RNA transcripts. First-round RT-PCR with HTBI primers amplified the TCR CDR3 region. From the multiplex PCR reads, TCRdb called clonotypes with MiXCR, one entry per CDR3 protein. The sample lists a few hundred thousand distinct CDR3 sequences, approximately 16% seen once, with about 45% in the top ten. The sequencing input was blood. The receptors derive from a man in his forties with Graves' hyperthyroidism.

In the case of this clonotype: One end of the junction fails to match germline, which may point to a read error. The chain recombines TRBV7-9 with TRBJ2-2; TRBD2 matches at 16 bases. This CDR3 has 20 amino acids. Germline CDR1 and CDR2: SEHNR and FQNEAQ (reference sequence). In DNA, the CDR3 is TGTGCCAGCAGCGGGACGCCGGGACTAGCGGGGGGGCCTAGCACCGGGGAGCTGTTTTTC. It yields the protein CASSGTPGLAGGPSTGELFF.

The chain joins TRBV6-1 to TRBJ2-5; D not certain. V gave up 3 bases and J gave up 7 bases, with 9 bases separating them. Germline CDR1 is MNHNS and CDR2 is SASEGT. The CDR3 is made up of 12 amino acids. Here the CDR3 DNA reads TGTGCCAGCAGTGAGCCGCGGTCGACCCAGTACTTC. This sequence encodes CASSEPRSTQYF.

This clonotype was detected many times. The chain is built from TRBV11-2 and TRBJ2-7; TRBD2 might be the D (6 bases). This CDR3 has 14 amino acids. The ends were cut back, 5 bases at V and 6 bases at J, with 17 bases in the middle. Germline assignment: CDR1 SGHAT and CDR2 FQNNGV. CDR3 sequence: CASSTRDSGGEQYF. The CDR3 region has the DNA TGTGCCAGCAGCACCCGGGACTCCGGGGGCGAGCAGTACTTC.

This clonotype was recorded a few times. The chain uses TRBV6-1 and TRBJ2-7; 7 bases are shared with TRBD1. The J segment lost 3 bases and the V segment lost 5 bases, leaving 10 bases of the junction unmatched. This CDR3 region has 15 residues. Germline V lookup: CDR1 MNHNS, CDR2 SASEGT. The CDR3 DNA is TGTGCCAGCAGTTCGCCTCCGGGACAGAACTACGAGCAGTACTTC. This gives the protein CASSSPPGQNYEQYF.

This clonotype has ten or more counts. The chain carries TRBV20-1 and TRBJ1-2; D is ambiguous. Trimming stripped 5 bases from V and 2 bases from J, with 6 bases between. The CDR3 sequence is 11 residues long. Looked up from germline, CDR1 is DFQATT and CDR2 is SNEGSKA (reference sequence). This CDR3 reads CSARQNYGYTF. CDR3 DNA: TGCAGTGCTCGGCAGAACTATGGCTACACCTTC.